Following are 19 T cell receptor beta chains from one sample sequenced in a study of blood T cells in healthy people across ages. Using a J-beta primer mix together with a sample-barcoded 5' primer, a second PCR was run for roughly 7 to 12 cycles. One entry per CDR3 protein results from TCRdb running MiXCR on the 5' RACE reads. The sample includes just over 1 million distinct CDR3 sequences, around 43% seen only once; the top ten take approximately 17%. Sequencing used blood. These TCRs come from an older woman in good health.

The chain carries TRBV27 and TRBJ1-1; tentatively, D is TRBD1 (6 bases). Germline-derived CDR1 and CDR2 are MNHEY and SMNVEV (reference sequence). The CDR3 consists of 14 residues. Trimming shortened V by 6 bases and J by 0 bases, and 11 bases separated the two germline ends. The CDR3 loop reads CASSRDNMNTEAFF. The CDR3 DNA follows: TGTGCCAGCAGCCGGGACAACATGAACACTGAAGCTTTCTTT.

In its sample, this clonotype was seen a few times. The rearrangement uses TRBV5-4 and TRBJ2-3; D not resolved. V gave up 2 bases and J gave up 6 bases, with 16 bases separating them. Germline values: CDR1 SGHNT, CDR2 YYREEE (reference sequence). The CDR3 has 15 amino acids. The CDR3 spells CASSFGTKVTDTQYF. The CDR3 DNA reads as TGTGCCAGCAGCTTTGGCACAAAAGTAACCGATACGCAGTATTTT.

The chain links TRBV6-5 to TRBJ2-3; D is unclear. CDR1 and CDR2 from the germline V gene are MNHEY and SVGAGI. V lost 0 bases to trimming and J lost 6 bases, with 19 bases between them. The CDR3 length is 17 residues. CDR3 DNA sequence: TGTGCCAGCAGTTACTCGACTCGCCCGGGTCCTGGGGATACGCAGTATTTT. It codes for CASSYSTRPGPGDTQYF.

The chain uses TRBV2 and TRBJ1-5; D gene unclear. The V gene's germline CDR1 is SNHLY and CDR2 FYNNEI. The CDR3 covers 14 residues. The V end was cut by 2 bases, the J end by 4 bases, with 9 bases between. The CDR3 region has the DNA TGTGCCAGCAGTGAACAGCAGGCTAATCAGCCCCAGCATTTT. As protein: CASSEQQANQPQHF.

Only a few counts were recorded for this clonotype. J is TRBJ2-1 and V is TRBV29-1; perhaps TRBD2 as D (5 bases). Per the germline V gene, CDR1 is SQVTM and CDR2 is ANQGSEA. Trimming shortened V by 6 bases and J by 8 bases, and 17 bases separated the two germline ends. The CDR3 has 13 residues. DNA for the CDR3: TGCAGCGTCTACTATCAGGACTCCTATGAGCAGTTCTTC. Translating gives CSVYYQDSYEQFF.

The sample holds a few counts of this clonotype. This sequence joins TRBV27 and TRBJ1-2; D unresolved. There are 14 residues in the CDR3. The V gene's germline CDR1 is MNHEY and CDR2 SMNVEV (reference sequence). Deletions cut 8 bases from V and 0 bases from J, with 13 bases between. CDR3 nucleotide sequence: TGTGCCAGCCGGAGGAGAAACTCTAACTATGGCTACACCTTC. Translating it yields CASRRRNSNYGYTF.

The rearrangement uses TRBV6-5 and TRBJ2-3; tentative D call: TRBD1 (7 bases). This CDR3 comprises 14 residues. V was clipped by 5 bases and J by 3 bases, with 12 bases between them. Germline V gene lookup returns CDR1 MNHEY and CDR2 SVGAGI. The CDR3 loop is CASSGGTATDTQYF. CDR3 DNA sequence: TGTGCCAGCAGTGGCGGGACAGCAACAGATACGCAGTATTTT.

The rearrangement links TRBV20-1 to TRBJ2-1; 7 bases are a match to TRBD2. J lost 1 base, V lost 3 bases, and 9 bases had no gene match. The V gene's germline CDR1 is DFQATT and CDR2 SNEGSKA (reference sequence). The CDR3 has 16 amino acids. This chain's CDR3 is CSASPQLAWSYNEQFF. The DNA for the CDR3 is TGCAGTGCTAGCCCCCAACTAGCGTGGTCCTACAATGAGCAGTTCTTC.

This clonotype was seen a handful of times. The DNA for the CDR3 is TGTGCCACCAGCACCCAACTGACTAGCGGGAACGAGCAGTACTTC. It translates to CATSTQLTSGNEQYF. V and J are TRBV15 and TRBJ2-7; 11 bases map to TRBD2. This CDR3 contains 15 residues. The V gene's germline CDR1 is LNHNV and CDR2 YYDKDF (reference sequence). Trimming cost V 4 bases and J 5 bases; bases outside gene matches: 7.

This rearrangement joins TRBV11-1 to TRBJ2-1; 9 bases agree with TRBD1. CDR1 is SGHAT and CDR2 is FQDESV in the germline V gene (reference sequence). V gave up 5 bases and J gave up 8 bases; unmatched junction bases: 16. The CDR3 runs 17 residues. The CDR3 loop is CASSVGTGTGNTDEQFF. CDR3 nucleotide sequence: TGTGCCAGCAGCGTCGGCACCGGGACAGGGAATACCGATGAGCAGTTCTTC. Full variable domain (remainder filled in from reference TRBV11-1 and TRBJ2-1): EAEVAQSPRYKITEKSQAVAFWCDPISGHATLYWYRQILGQGPELLVQFQDESVVDDSQLPKDRFSAERLKGVDSTLKIQPAELGDSAMYLCASSVGTGTGNTDEQFFGPGTRLTVL.

J is TRBJ2-3 and V is TRBV7-9; 10 bases agree with TRBD2. The CDR3 covers 19 residues. V trimming: 3 bases; J trimming: 6 bases; junction bases outside the gene matches: 18. Germline lookup yields CDR1 SEHNR and CDR2 FQNEAQ (reference sequence). CDR3 coding DNA: TGTGCCAGCAGCTTTCCCCGAACATCTAGCGGGAGTCCTCCCGATACGCAGTATTTT. The encoded protein is CASSFPRTSSGSPPDTQYF.

The V gene is TRBV20-1, the J gene TRBJ1-2; D unclear. The CDR3 has 15 residues. V gave up 3 bases and J gave up 1 base, with 15 bases separating them. From germline, CDR1 is DFQATT and CDR2 SNEGSKA (reference sequence). The CDR3 DNA reads TGCAGTGCTAGTCGGGTACTCACGTTTAACTATGGCTACACCTTC. Translating gives CSASRVLTFNYGYTF.

This clonotype was seen more than once but under ten times. The chain joins TRBV9 to TRBJ2-4; possibly TRBD1 for D (5 bases). Germline CDR1 and CDR2: SGDLS and YYNGEE. CDR3 length: 15 residues. Trimming pared 4 bases from V and 4 bases from J, leaving 15 bases between. Here the CDR3 DNA reads TGTGCCAGCAGCCCCTCGGTTGACAGTAAAAACATTCAGTACTTC. Protein: CASSPSVDSKNIQYF.

This chain links TRBV4-2 with TRBJ2-6; 9 nucleotides align to TRBD2. The V gene's germline CDR1 is LGHNA and CDR2 YNFKEQ. Trimming cost V 1 base and J 0 bases; bases outside gene matches: 13. This CDR3 contains 21 residues. CDR3 coding DNA: TGTGCCAGCAGCCAAGTTTTGGGATTAGCGGGAGAGTACTCTGGGGCCAACGTCCTGACTTTC. Its translation is CASSQVLGLAGEYSGANVLTF.

CDR3 region: CASRYGTSGSSEQYF. CDR3 in DNA: TGTGCCAGCAGATACGGGACTAGCGGGAGTAGCGAGCAGTACTTC. This chain connects TRBV2 to TRBJ2-7, with 14 nucleotides matching TRBD2. Germline V gives CDR1 SNHLY, CDR2 FYNNEI. This CDR3 has 15 amino acids. After removal of 6 bases from V and 6 bases from J, the junction contained 7 bases not matched to a gene.

In its sample, this clonotype was seen a few times. The chain links TRBV4-2 to TRBJ1-5; D not certain. CDR3 length: 16 residues. V was trimmed by 2 bases and J by 4 bases, leaving 15 bases between them. Looked up from germline, CDR1 is LGHNA and CDR2 is YNFKEQ. CDR3 protein: CASSQLGIPANQPQHF. CDR3 nucleotides: TGTGCCAGCAGCCAACTGGGGATTCCCGCTAATCAGCCCCAGCATTTT.

To note about this clonotype: Compared with germline, one end of the junction differs, possibly owing to a read error. The V call is TRBV27, the J call TRBJ2-5, with 9 bases fitting TRBD2. The better agreement between TRBJ2-7 and the DNA end casts doubt on the J call. The CDR3 runs 15 residues. The V gene's germline CDR1 is MNHEY and CDR2 SMNVEV (reference sequence). The CDR3 region has the DNA TGTGCCAGCAGTTTAGGTAGCGGGAGCTCCAACGAGCAGTACTTC. This gives the protein CASSLGSGSSNEQYF.

The rearrangement links TRBV12-3 or TRBV12-4 to TRBJ2-1; TRBD2 aligns across 12 bases. With V trimmed by 5 bases and J by 8 bases, 7 bases remained unmatched. The CDR3 covers 15 residues. Here the CDR3 DNA reads TGTGCCAGCAGTCGACTAGCGGGAGTTGAAGATGAGCAGTTCTTC. It yields the protein CASSRLAGVEDEQFF.

Comment on this clonotype: One junction end does not reproduce the germline sequence, and a read error may be involved. The V call is TRBV20-1, the J call TRBJ2-6; D uncertain. CDR3 length equals 11 residues. Germline CDR1 and CDR2: DFQATT and SNEGSKA (reference sequence). DNA of the CDR3: TGCAGTGCCTCCTGGGCCAACGCCCTGACTTTC. Translating gives CSASWANALTF.